Listed below are T cell receptor beta chains from one sample, sequenced in a study of tumor-infiltrating lymphocytes in primary liver carcinoma. TCRdb processed the multiplex PCR reads anew with MiXCR; each CDR3 protein has one entry. There are approximately 24,000 distinct CDR3 sequences in the sample; over 60% occur only once, and approximately 45% lies in the top ten. The specimen sequenced was liver tumor tissue from sampling region 3. These receptor sequences come from a middle-aged man with primary liver carcinoma and hepatitis B virus infection. Both conserved end residues are part of each CDR3. The D gene is left open where the match is weak. Clone size is not always given. Where it is, it says once, few, many or a class for expanded clones.

V	J	D	size	length	DNA	CDR3
TRBV10-3	TRBJ1-1	.	.	13	TGTGTCATCAGTGGCACAGTGGACACTGAAGCTGTCTTT	CVISGTVDTEAVF
TRBV5-1	TRBJ2-7	TRBD1	.	15	TGCGTCAGCAGCTCATGGACAGGGTTGTCCTACGAGCAGTACTTC	CVSSSWTGLSYEQYF
TRBV12-3/TRBV12-4	TRBJ1-2	.	.	12	TGTACCAGCAGGCTACCCCCCCGTGGTTACACCTTC	CTSRLPPRGYTF
TRBV7-9	TRBJ2-2	.	once	16	TGTGCCAGCAGCTTGAACAGGGTCGGATACACCGGGGAGCTGTTTTTT	CASSLNRVGYTGELFF
TRBV13	TRBJ2-3	.	.	11	TGTGCCAGCAGCTTAACCGTTATGCAGTATTTT	CASSLTVMQYF
TRBV29-1	TRBJ2-1	.	.	15	TGCAGCCTTGAAGGGGGTGGGCTAATTGGTTATGAGCAGTTCTTC	CSLEGGGLIGYEQFF
TRBV12-3/TRBV12-4	TRBJ2-7	.	.	13	TGTGCCAGTGGACCGGGACGGAGCTACGAGCAGTACTTC	CASGPGRSYEQYF
TRBV29-1	TRBJ2-1	.	.	10	TGTAGCATTTACCGCAATGAGCAGTTCTTC	CSIYRNEQFF
TRBV28	TRBJ2-4	.	many	17	TGTGCCAGCAGTTTAGTTTCAGGGCCCCGGTTCTCGAACATTCAGTACTTC	CASSLVSGPRFSNIQYF
TRBV11-2	TRBJ2-5	.	.	16	TGTGCCAGCAGCCAAACTCTCGGCTGGGGGAAAGAGACCCAATACTTC	CASSQTLGWGKETQYF
TRBV6-2/TRBV6-3	TRBJ2-7	.	.	12	TGTACCAGCAGTTTTGACGGCTACGAGCAGTACTTC	CTSSFDGYEQYF
TRBV29-1	TRBJ2-1	TRBD2	.	15	TGCAGCGTTAGGTCGGCCGGGGGGTCTTATAATGAGCAGTTCTTC	CSVRSAGGSYNEQFF
TRBV4-3	TRBJ2-3	.	.	15	TGCACCAGCAGCGACCAACGGGAAGAAACAGATACGCAGTATTTC	CTSSDQREETDTQYF
TRBV11-2	TRBJ2-1	.	.	14	TGTGCCGGCAGCTTATACCGGCTAGTTAGTGAGCGGTTTTTC	CAGSLYRLVSERFF
TRBV12-3/TRBV12-4	TRBJ2-7	.	.	15	TGTGCCAGCAGTTTAGGATGGGGGGCCAACTACGAGCTGTACTTC	CASSLGWGANYELYF
TRBV9	TRBJ2-7	TRBD1	.	15	TGTGCCAGCAGGGCCGGACCGGGACAGGGTGACGAGCAGCACTTC	CASRAGPGQGDEQHF